The 29 T cell receptor beta chains reported below all come from one sample, sequenced in a study of early T cells in non-severe SARS-CoV-2 infection. TCRdb processed the 5' RACE reads anew with MiXCR; each CDR3 protein has one entry. The sample contains tens of thousands of distinct CDR3 sequences, over 10% of which appear only once. This specimen was whole blood, taken at baseline. Receptors originate from an adult who was a healthcare worker with PCR-confirmed SARS-CoV-2 infection or an uninfected control (not recorded which).

This clonotype was recorded at least ten times. The V call is TRBV28, the J call TRBJ1-6; D is uncertain. This CDR3 spans 12 amino acids. CDR1 is MDHEN, CDR2 SYDVKM, per germline. Trimming left V 8 bases short and J 7 bases short, with 9 bases between. CDR3 in amino acids: CASHKGNSPLHF. In DNA, the CDR3 is TGTGCCAGCCACAAGGGCAATTCACCCCTCCACTTT.

This clonotype occurred a few times. V and J are TRBV3-1 and TRBJ2-4; possibly TRBD2 for D (7 bases). The CDR3 spans 16 residues. V dropped 4 bases and J dropped 4 bases, with 17 bases sitting between them. Per germline, CDR1 LGHDT and CDR2 YNNKEL (reference sequence). CDR3 in DNA: TGTGCCAGCAGCCTACAAGGGGGGGAAAAGAAAAACATTCAGTACTTC. It encodes CASSLQGGEKKNIQYF.

This chain connects TRBV28 to TRBJ1-3; possible D gene TRBD1, 6 bases. Trimming shortened V by 2 bases and J by 2 bases, and 13 bases separated the two germline ends. Looked up from germline, CDR1 is MDHEN and CDR2 is SYDVKM. CDR3 length: 16 residues. This CDR3 is CASSLVRGAPGNTIYF. The DNA of the CDR3 is TGTGCCAGCAGTTTAGTGCGGGGGGCGCCTGGAAACACCATATATTTT. The entire variable domain, with the rest obtained from reference TRBV28 and TRBJ1-3, is as follows: DVKVTQSSRYLVKRTGEKVFLECVQDMDHENMFWYRQDPGLGLRLIYFSYDVKMKEKGDIPEGYSVSREKKERFSLILESASTNQTSMYLCASSLVRGAPGNTIYFGEGSWLTVV.

The V gene is TRBV7-9, the J gene TRBJ2-1; D is tentatively TRBD1 or TRBD2 (5 bases each). Per germline, CDR1 SEHNR and CDR2 FQNEAQ (reference sequence). There are 14 residues in the CDR3. With 4 bases removed from V and 6 bases from J, the gap between germline ends came to 13 bases. The CDR3 bases are TGTGCCAGCAGCTCGAGGGACCGCGGCAATGAGCAGTTCTTC. Protein sequence: CASSSRDRGNEQFF.

This clonotype was found a few times. The J gene is TRBJ2-1, the V gene TRBV27; TRBD2 agrees at 10 bases. The CDR3 spans 15 residues. Germline V gene lookup returns CDR1 MNHEY and CDR2 SMNVEV (reference sequence). The ends lost 5 bases at V and 1 base at J; junction bases unmatched: 2. The CDR3 nucleotides read TGTGCCAGCAGTCTACTAGCGGGATCCTACAATGAGCAGTTCTTC. Translation: CASSLLAGSYNEQFF.

This clonotype was seen a few times. The chain recombines TRBV4-1 with TRBJ1-6; TRBD1 matches 11 bases. CDR1 and CDR2 (germline): MGHRA, YSYEKL. The CDR3 is 18 residues long. The V and J ends lost 0 bases and 6 bases, in that order; junction bases with no gene match: 7. The DNA of the CDR3 is TGCGCCAGCAGCCAAGATAGTATGGGGACAGGGGGTAATTCACCCCTCCACTTT. This codes for CASSQDSMGTGGNSPLHF.

This clonotype has a handful of counts. The rearrangement uses TRBV20-1 and TRBJ1-1; D is undetermined. Germline assignment: CDR1 DFQATT and CDR2 SNEGSKA (reference sequence). Trimming removed 2 bases from V and 6 bases from J, with 19 bases in between. The CDR3 has 15 amino acids. The CDR3 DNA reads TGCAGTGCTAGATCGAGGGTAGTAGTGAGCGCTGAAGCTTTCTTT. It codes for CSARSRVVVSAEAFF.

This clonotype was recorded a few times. The J gene is TRBJ1-6, the V gene TRBV7-6; D unresolved. There are 15 residues in the CDR3. The V gene's germline CDR1 is SGHVS and CDR2 FNYEAQ. V lost 2 bases to trimming and J lost 7 bases, with 12 bases between them. The CDR3 coding sequence is TGTGCCAGCAGCTTAACCGAACTAGGGAATTCACCCCTCCACTTT. It specifies CASSLTELGNSPLHF.

Many counts were recorded for this clonotype. The chain carries TRBV4-2 and TRBJ1-4; D remains unclear. Deletions cut 7 bases from V and 0 bases from J, with 12 bases between. Per germline, CDR1 LGHNA and CDR2 YNFKEQ. The CDR3 is made up of 15 amino acids. The CDR3 protein is CASTRTYATNEKLFF. The CDR3 nucleotides are TGTGCCAGCACCAGGACCTATGCAACTAATGAAAAACTGTTTTTT.

This clonotype was detected ten times or more. The rearrangement joins TRBV12-3 or TRBV12-4 to TRBJ2-3; 8 positions match TRBD2. With V trimmed by 6 bases and J by 4 bases, 6 bases remained unmatched. The CDR3 sequence is 14 residues long. The CDR3 here is CASRRGAVSDTQYF. The CDR3 DNA is TGTGCCAGCAGGCGGGGGGCTGTATCAGATACGCAGTATTTT.

This clonotype has a handful of counts. V gene TRBV6-2 or TRBV6-3 combines with J gene TRBJ2-2; no definite D call. V gave up 2 bases and J gave up 4 bases, with 5 bases separating them. The CDR3 has 13 residues. Germline assignment: CDR1 MNHEY and CDR2 SVGEGT. The CDR3 here is CASSYIGTGELFF. The DNA of the CDR3 is TGTGCCAGCAGTTACATAGGCACCGGGGAGCTGTTTTTT.

In this sample, this clonotype turned up a few times. V usage is TRBV3-1 and J usage is TRBJ1-2, with 10 bases lining up with TRBD1. The CDR3 has 15 residues. The germline CDR1 and CDR2 sequences are LGHDT and YNNKEL (reference sequence). Trimming cost V 0 bases and J 4 bases; bases outside gene matches: 2. CDR3 bases: TGTGCCAGCAGCCAAGAGGGACAGGGGAGCTATGGCTACACCTTC. Translated: CASSQEGQGSYGYTF.

The chain links TRBV4-2 to TRBJ2-7; TRBD2 might be the D (5 bases). Germline CDR1 and CDR2: LGHNA and YNFKEQ. This CDR3 contains 13 residues. The V gene lost 0 bases and the J gene lost 2 bases, with 5 bases spanning the gap. The CDR3 is CASSQELAYEQYF. The CDR3 DNA follows: TGTGCCAGCAGCCAAGAACTAGCCTACGAGCAGTACTTC.

The table lists this clonotype with many counts. The V gene is TRBV7-9, the J gene TRBJ2-7, with TRBD2 as a possible D gene (5 bases). CDR1 and CDR2 from the germline V gene are SEHNR and FQNEAQ (reference sequence). This CDR3 region has 11 residues. Trimming removed 7 bases from V and 9 bases from J, with 13 bases in between. CDR3: CASNFGRGQYF. CDR3 sequence (DNA): TGTGCCAGCAACTTTGGACGGGGGCAGTACTTC. The whole variable domain, remainder taken from reference TRBV7-9 and TRBJ2-7, is DTGVSQNPRHKITKRGQNVTFRCDPISEHNRLYWYRQTLGQGPEFLTYFQNEAQLEKSRLLSDRFSAERPKGSFSTLEIQRTEQGDSAMYLCASNFGRGQYFGPGTRLTVT.

This clonotype appeared a few times. V is TRBV20-1 and J is TRBJ2-7, with TRBD2 matching over 13 bases. CDR3 length: 14 amino acids. V trimming: 6 bases; J trimming: 4 bases; junction bases outside the gene matches: 6. In germline, CDR1 is DFQATT, CDR2 SNEGSKA (reference sequence). CDR3 sequence reads: CSAPLAGGQYEQYF. The CDR3 DNA reads as TGCAGTGCGCCACTAGCGGGGGGGCAATACGAGCAGTACTTC.

The chain links TRBV6-6 to TRBJ2-5; 8 bases fit TRBD2. V shed 5 bases and J 2 bases; nucleotides not matched to a gene: 4. The CDR3 is made up of 14 amino acids. Germline V gene sequence: CDR1 MNHNY, CDR2 SVGAGI (reference sequence). The CDR3 DNA follows: TGTGCCAGCAGTCCGGGGGGGGTTCAAGAGACCCAGTACTTC. The encoded protein is CASSPGGVQETQYF.

There are a few counts of this clonotype. The V call is TRBV28, the J call TRBJ1-6; D not resolved. Trimming removed 10 bases at V and 6 bases at J, with 16 bases between. The CDR3 consists of 14 residues. Germline CDR1 and CDR2: MDHEN and SYDVKM. CDR3 region: CAILSDGPNSPLHF. CDR3 nucleotide sequence: TGTGCCATACTATCGGACGGGCCTAATTCACCCCTCCACTTT.

Many counts were recorded for this clonotype. V gene TRBV28 combines with J gene TRBJ1-5; no clear D. V was shortened by 5 bases and J by 10 bases, with 9 bases between the two germline ends. CDR3 length: 11 amino acids. The V gene's germline CDR1 is MDHEN and CDR2 SYDVKM. The CDR3 DNA reads TGTGCCAGCAGTCGAGAACCCCCCCAGCATTTT. It encodes CASSREPPQHF.

The chain combines TRBV28 with TRBJ2-7, with D possibly TRBD2 on 6 matching bases. V lost 6 bases and J lost 2, with 11 bases in between. The CDR3 totals 13 residues. Looked up from germline, CDR1 is MDHEN and CDR2 is SYDVKM. CDR3 coding DNA: TGTGCCAGCAGAAGACCGGGGGCCTACGAGCAGTACTTC. As protein: CASRRPGAYEQYF.

This sequence joins TRBV19 and TRBJ2-5; tentative D call: TRBD1 (5 bases). The V and J ends lost 4 bases and 1 base respectively, with 10 bases between them. Germline V gene lookup returns CDR1 LNHDA and CDR2 SQIVND (reference sequence). This CDR3 region has 14 residues. For the CDR3, the DNA is TGTGCCAGTAGTAGATACGACAGCCAAGAGACCCAGTACTTC. This gives the protein CASSRYDSQETQYF.

The V call is TRBV4-1, the J call TRBJ1-1; TRBD1 agrees at 7 bases. The V gene's germline CDR1 is MGHRA and CDR2 YSYEKL. J lost 4 bases, V lost 3 bases, and 8 bases had no gene match. There are 15 residues in the CDR3. The CDR3 coding sequence is TGCGCCAGCAGCCACCGCAGGGGGGCGGGCACTGAAGCTTTCTTT. Translation: CASSHRRGAGTEAFF.

This clonotype was found many times. The V gene is TRBV10-2, the J gene TRBJ1-2, with D hard to call. The CDR3 consists of 14 residues. Germline V gene data show CDR1 as WSHSY and CDR2 as SAAADI. Trimming removed 8 bases at V and 0 bases at J, with 13 bases between. The CDR3 coding sequence is TGCGCCAGCGCCTTAGGGCAGGCTAACTATGGCTACACCTTC. Protein sequence: CASALGQANYGYTF.

The chain recombines TRBV6-1 with TRBJ2-3; D is undetermined. The CDR3 is 14 residues long. The V end lost 6 bases, the J end lost 0 bases, and 10 bases lay between the germline ends. Germline loops: CDR1 MNHNS, CDR2 SASEGT. The chain's CDR3 is CASRGLKSTDTQYF. In nucleotides, the CDR3 is TGTGCCAGCAGGGGCCTAAAAAGCACAGATACGCAGTATTTT.

This clonotype was seen more than once but under ten times. J is TRBJ2-3 and V is TRBV28; D assignment may be TRBD1 or TRBD2 (5 bases each). V was clipped by 5 bases and J by 1 base, with 19 bases between them. Per germline, CDR1 MDHEN and CDR2 SYDVKM. CDR3 size: 17 residues. The CDR3 reads CASSDPSGTDRTDTQYF. The CDR3 DNA follows: TGTGCCAGCAGTGACCCTTCAGGGACCGACCGCACAGATACGCAGTATTTT.

This clonotype occurred a few times. V gene TRBV29-1 combines with J gene TRBJ2-5; unclear D gene. The CDR3 has 11 residues. Between the trimmed V and J ends, which lost 7 bases and 1 base, there was a span of 7 bases. From germline, CDR1 is SQVTM and CDR2 ANQGSEA. The CDR3 nucleotides are TGCAGCGCCTCAACCCAAGAGACCCAGTACTTC. Residues: CSASTQETQYF.

The chain employs TRBV7-9 and TRBJ2-5; D is perhaps TRBD1 or TRBD2 (7 bases each). The ends were cut back, 2 bases at V and 1 base at J, with 11 bases in the middle. CDR3 size: 15 residues. Germline lookup yields CDR1 SEHNR and CDR2 FQNEAQ (reference sequence). As DNA, the CDR3 is TGTGCCAGCAGCTTAAGCAGGGGGGGCCAAGAGACCCAGTACTTC. It codes for CASSLSRGGQETQYF.

This clonotype was observed at least ten times. The chain has TRBV19 and TRBJ2-1, with TRBD2 identical over 8 bases. V lost 8 bases and J lost 1; bases outside the gene matches: 7. The CDR3 length is 15 residues. Per germline, CDR1 LNHDA and CDR2 SQIVND (reference sequence). CDR3 amino acids: CASQQKRGSYNEQFF. The CDR3 DNA sequence: TGTGCCAGTCAGCAGAAGCGGGGGTCCTACAATGAGCAGTTCTTC.

This chain uses TRBV12-3 or TRBV12-4 with TRBJ1-2; 8 nucleotides align to TRBD1. CDR3 length equals 12 residues. Unmatched junction bases numbered 10, after V lost 5 bases and J lost 14 bases. CDR3 region: CASSPDHRGCTF. The CDR3 nucleotides read TGTGCCAGCAGTCCAGACCACAGGGGGTGTACCTTC.

The chain combines TRBV29-1 with TRBJ1-1; 8 nucleotides line up with TRBD1. With 6 bases clipped from V and 3 bases from J, the junction kept 9 bases outside the gene matches. Germline CDR1 reads SQVTM; CDR2 reads ANQGSEA. The CDR3 is 14 amino acids. This CDR3 is CSVPTGVEDTEAFF. As DNA, the CDR3 is TGCAGCGTCCCGACAGGGGTTGAGGACACTGAAGCTTTCTTT. Full variable domain (rest looked up from reference TRBV29-1 and TRBJ1-1): SAVISQKPSRDICQRGTSLTIQCQVDSQVTMMFWYRQQPGQSLTLIATANQGSEATYESGFVIDKFPISRPNLTFSTLTVSNMSPEDSSIYLCSVPTGVEDTEAFFGQGTRLTVV.